This entry lists 21 T cell receptor beta chains sequenced from one sample in a study of cytomegalovirus exposure and HLA in healthy donors. PCR was performed using 60 Vbeta and 13 Jbeta primers. Repertoires were generated with immunoSEQ multiplex PCR, while TCRdb's copy carries only in-frame clones and drops some. This repertoire shows roughly 120,000 clones, over 60% found once; its top ten account for 4.8%. Specimen: PBMCs. These receptors were obtained from a man aged 60 to 75 in good health and CMV-seropositive.

The rearrangement links TRBV4-2 to TRBJ1-1; the match to TRBD1 covers 11 bases. V dropped 1 base and J dropped 6; count of bases not matched to a gene: 7. CDR1 is LGHNA and CDR2 is YNFKEQ in the germline V gene. The CDR3 loop spans 16 amino acids. The CDR3 coding sequence is TGTGCCAGCAGCCAAGCTGGACGGACAGGGGGCCCTGAAGCTTTCTTT. Translated: CASSQAGRTGGPEAFF.

The chain employs TRBV10-2 and TRBJ2-3; 8 bases align to TRBD1. Unmatched junction bases numbered 5, after V lost 10 bases and J lost 2 bases. CDR1 is WSHSY, CDR2 SAAADI, per germline. The CDR3 is 13 residues long. As DNA, the CDR3 is TGCGCCATAGAGACAGGGGACACAGATACGCAGTATTTT. Protein sequence: CAIETGDTDTQYF.

This chain joins TRBV28 and TRBJ1-1, with D uncertain. There are 15 residues in the CDR3. Trimming pared 4 bases from V and 3 bases from J, leaving 15 bases between. The germline CDR1 and CDR2 sequences are MDHEN and SYDVKM. In DNA, the CDR3 is TGTGCCAGCAGTTCCCCAGCCGATCGGGACACTGAAGCTTTCTTT. Its protein product is CASSSPADRDTEAFF.

CDR3 protein: CASSRGGRWTEAFF. The DNA of the CDR3 is TGTGCCAGCAGCCGAGGGGGCCGTTGGACTGAAGCTTTCTTT. The chain joins TRBV14 to TRBJ1-1; 7 nucleotides match TRBD1. The trim removed 4 bases at V and 5 bases at J, leaving 7 bases unmatched. Germline V CDR1 and CDR2: SGHDN, FVKESK. The CDR3 length is 14 residues.

V usage is TRBV7-9 and J usage is TRBJ1-2, with 8 bases identical to TRBD1. There are 13 residues in the CDR3. Looked up from germline, CDR1 is SEHNR and CDR2 is FQNEAQ (reference sequence). V shed 5 bases and J 6 bases; nucleotides not matched to a gene: 5. In DNA form, the CDR3 reads TGTGCCAGCAGCGTAACAGGGGGAAATGGCTACACCTTC. Translated, it gives CASSVTGGNGYTF.

A single count supports this clone. The chain combines TRBV2 with TRBJ1-3; D not certain. Germline loops: CDR1 SNHLY, CDR2 FYNNEI. This CDR3 has 13 amino acids. V shed 7 bases and J shed 4 bases, with 11 bases lying between them. CDR3 DNA sequence: TGTGCCAGCATCCCGGGATCAGGAAACACCATATATTTT. Amino acids: CASIPGSGNTIYF.

The count of this clone is one. The sample holds other DNA sequences that translate to the same CDR3. The rearrangement links TRBV10-2 to TRBJ1-3; TRBD1 aligns across 8 bases. There are 14 residues in the CDR3. The J segment lost 3 bases and the V segment lost 7 bases, leaving 5 bases of the junction unmatched. CDR1 is WSHSY and CDR2 is SAAADI in the germline V gene. CDR3 DNA sequence: TGCGCCAGCACCAGGGGGCTGGATGGAAACACCATATATTTT. Amino acids: CASTRGLDGNTIYF.

The chain joins TRBV28 to TRBJ1-6, with D perhaps matching TRBD1 (5 bases). Trimming took 6 bases from V and 10 from J, leaving 13 bases between them. There are 13 residues in the CDR3. CDR1 and CDR2 from the germline V gene are MDHEN and SYDVKM. The CDR3, as DNA: TGTGCCAGCAGCCGAGCCCAGGGATCACCCCTCCACTTT. Protein: CASSRAQGSPLHF.

This clone was counted many times. The chain links TRBV30 to TRBJ1-5; a weak D match, TRBD1 (6 bases). CDR3 size: 14 residues. The V end lost 3 bases, the J end lost 4 bases, and 13 bases lay between the germline ends. The germline CDR1 and CDR2 sequences are GTSNPN and SVGIG (reference sequence). DNA of the CDR3: TGTGCCTGGAGCCCCCAGGGGATGAATCAGCCCCAGCATTTT. Protein product: CAWSPQGMNQPQHF. The full variable domain, completed using reference TRBV30 and TRBJ1-5, is SQTIHQWPATLVQPVGSPLSLECTVEGTSNPNLYWYRQAAGRGLQLLFYSVGIGQISSEVPQNLSASRPQDRQFILSSKKLLLSDSGFYLCAWSPQGMNQPQHFGDGTRLSIL.

This clone was seen more than once but under ten times. The chain employs TRBV6-1 and TRBJ1-5, with D possibly TRBD1 on 6 matching bases. Germline CDR1 MNHNS, CDR2 SASEGT. This CDR3 has 15 residues. V lost 1 base and J 7 bases, leaving 14 bases between the germline ends. CDR3 amino acids: CASSEVWVQGQPQHF. In DNA form, the CDR3 reads TGTGCCAGCAGTGAAGTGTGGGTTCAGGGGCAGCCCCAGCATTTT.

The chain combines TRBV5-1 with TRBJ2-7; TRBD1 matches 7 bases. Germline loops: CDR1 SGHRS, CDR2 YFSETQ. The CDR3 spans 15 residues. V lost 4 bases and J lost 0; bases outside the gene matches: 7. The CDR3 sequence is CASSDRDRNSYEQYF. In DNA, the CDR3 is TGCGCCAGCAGCGACCGGGACAGAAACTCCTACGAGCAGTACTTC.

Only one count was recorded for this clone. The rearrangement uses TRBV29-1 and TRBJ1-2; TRBD1 might be the D (5 bases). Trimming stripped 4 bases from V and 4 bases from J, with 16 bases between. The CDR3 has 14 residues. Germline V gene lookup returns CDR1 SQVTM and CDR2 ANQGSEA. The CDR3 spells CSVGGEKGGYGYTF. The DNA of the CDR3 is TGCAGCGTTGGGGGGGAAAAGGGAGGCTATGGCTACACCTTC.

V gene TRBV9 combines with J gene TRBJ1-6; 7 nucleotides match TRBD1. With 3 bases clipped from V and 0 bases from J, the junction kept 6 bases outside the gene matches. The length of the CDR3 is 17 residues. In germline, CDR1 is SGDLS, CDR2 YYNGEE. CDR3 bases: TGTGCCAGCAGCGCCCCCAGGGGGAGCTCCTATAATTCACCCCTCCACTTT. It translates to CASSAPRGSSYNSPLHF.

The V call is TRBV6-5, the J call TRBJ2-2; the match to TRBD1 covers 9 bases. Losses at the gene ends were 2 bases for V and 10 bases for J; bases not matched to a gene: 11. This CDR3 has 16 amino acids. Germline values: CDR1 MNHEY, CDR2 SVGAGI. CDR3 residues: CASSYNLTGGSLELFF. CDR3 DNA: TGTGCCAGCAGTTACAATCTGACAGGGGGATCCTTGGAGCTGTTTTTT.

This chain connects TRBV28 to TRBJ1-1; D perhaps matches TRBD1 (5 bases). The CDR3 has 13 amino acids. Trimming removed 6 bases from V and 7 bases from J, with 15 bases in between. Germline CDR1 and CDR2: MDHEN and SYDVKM. This CDR3 reads CASRERQHYEAFF. The CDR3 coding sequence is TGTGCCAGCAGAGAACGACAGCATTATGAAGCTTTCTTT.

The chain has TRBV10-1 and TRBJ2-7, with 8 nucleotides matching TRBD1. V was clipped by 9 bases and J by 1 base; unmatched bases: 2. The CDR3 is 12 residues long. CDR1 and CDR2 (germline): WNHNN, SYGVQD (reference sequence). In nucleotides, the CDR3 is TGCGCCAGTGGGACAGGTTCCTACGAGCAGTACTTC. This sequence encodes CASGTGSYEQYF.

J is TRBJ1-5 and V is TRBV6-5, with a weak D call TRBD1 (5 bases). The V end was cut by 6 bases, the J end by 7 bases, with 13 bases between. Germline assignment: CDR1 MNHEY and CDR2 SVGAGI. This CDR3 is built from 13 residues. CDR3: CASRGTRSQPQHF. CDR3 nucleotides: TGTGCCAGCAGGGGGACTCGTAGCCAGCCCCAGCATTTT.

The chain employs TRBV10-2 and TRBJ2-6; the D gene is possibly TRBD1 (6 bases). The germline V and J ends were trimmed by 3 bases and 2 bases, with 8 bases remaining between them. In germline, CDR1 is WSHSY, CDR2 SAAADI. The CDR3 contains 15 residues. The CDR3 loop reads CASSDTGTGANVLTF. As DNA, the CDR3 is TGCGCCAGCAGTGACACAGGGACTGGGGCCAACGTCCTGACTTTC.

This clone is categorized as medium-sized. The chain recombines TRBV10-3 with TRBJ2-1; the match to TRBD1 covers 8 bases. The CDR3 is 13 residues long. V lost 11 bases, J lost 5 bases, and 8 bases stayed unmatched. CDR1 is ENHRY and CDR2 is SYGVKD in the germline V gene. The chain's CDR3 is CAVRTGTDNEQFF. The CDR3 nucleotides read TGTGCCGTTCGGACAGGGACTGACAATGAGCAGTTCTTC.

The chain joins TRBV2 to TRBJ2-5, with 7 bases aligning to TRBD2. V gave up 1 base and J gave up 7 bases; unmatched junction bases: 12. CDR1 and CDR2 from the germline V gene are SNHLY and FYNNEI. This CDR3 has 16 amino acids. The CDR3 reads CASSEGVGAREGTQYF. The CDR3 nucleotides are TGTGCCAGCAGTGAAGGCGTAGGAGCCAGGGAGGGGACCCAGTACTTC.

CDR3 nucleotides: TGTGCCAGCAGTTACGGGGACAGTAATGAAAAACTGTTTTTT. It specifies CASSYGDSNEKLFF. The genes are TRBV6-6 and TRBJ1-4; TRBD1 agrees at 7 bases. With 2 bases clipped from V and 4 bases from J, the junction kept 1 base outside the gene matches. Germline V gene sequence: CDR1 MNHNY, CDR2 SVGAGI (reference sequence). The CDR3 is made up of 14 amino acids.